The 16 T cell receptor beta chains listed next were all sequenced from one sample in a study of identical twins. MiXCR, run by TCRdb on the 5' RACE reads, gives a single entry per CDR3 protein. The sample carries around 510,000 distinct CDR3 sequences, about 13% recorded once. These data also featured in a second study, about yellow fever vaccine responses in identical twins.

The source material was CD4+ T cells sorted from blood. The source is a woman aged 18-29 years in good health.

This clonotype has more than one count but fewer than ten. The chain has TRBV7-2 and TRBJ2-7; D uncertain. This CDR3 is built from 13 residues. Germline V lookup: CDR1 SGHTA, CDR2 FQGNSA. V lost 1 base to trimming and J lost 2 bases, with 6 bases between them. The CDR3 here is CASSLGHPYEQYF. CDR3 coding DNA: TGTGCCAGCAGCTTAGGGCACCCCTACGAGCAGTACTTC.

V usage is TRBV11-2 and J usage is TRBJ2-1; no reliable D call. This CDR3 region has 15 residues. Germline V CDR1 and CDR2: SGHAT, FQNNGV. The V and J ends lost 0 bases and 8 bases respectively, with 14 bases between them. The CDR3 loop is CASSLDRSRTDEQFF. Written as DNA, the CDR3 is TGTGCCAGCAGCTTAGACAGGAGTCGTACCGATGAGCAGTTCTTC.

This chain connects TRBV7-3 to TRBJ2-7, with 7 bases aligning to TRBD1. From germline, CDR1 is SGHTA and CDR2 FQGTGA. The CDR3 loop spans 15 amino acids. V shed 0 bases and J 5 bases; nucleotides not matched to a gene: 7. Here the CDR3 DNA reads TGTGCCAGCAGCTTAACGGCCAGGGGGACCGACGAGCAGTACTTC. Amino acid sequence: CASSLTARGTDEQYF.

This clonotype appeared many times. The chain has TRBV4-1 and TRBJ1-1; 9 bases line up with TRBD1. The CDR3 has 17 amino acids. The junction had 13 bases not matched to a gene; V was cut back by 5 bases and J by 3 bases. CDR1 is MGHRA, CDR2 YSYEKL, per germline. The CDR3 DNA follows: TGCGCCAGCAGCGTAGCCAGAACAGGGGGCTGGGACACTGAAGCTTTCTTT. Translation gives CASSVARTGGWDTEAFF.

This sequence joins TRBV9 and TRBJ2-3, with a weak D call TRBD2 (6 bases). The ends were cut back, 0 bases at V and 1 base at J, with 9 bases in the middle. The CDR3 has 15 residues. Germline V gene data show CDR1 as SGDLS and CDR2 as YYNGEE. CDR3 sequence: CASSVEERGTDTQYF. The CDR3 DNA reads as TGTGCCAGCAGCGTAGAGGAGCGGGGCACAGATACGCAGTATTTT.

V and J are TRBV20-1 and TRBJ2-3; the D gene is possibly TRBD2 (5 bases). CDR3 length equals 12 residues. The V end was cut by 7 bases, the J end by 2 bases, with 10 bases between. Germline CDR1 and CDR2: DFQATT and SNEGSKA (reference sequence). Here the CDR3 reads CSGPLATDTQYF. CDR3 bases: TGCAGTGGCCCCCTAGCCACAGATACGCAGTATTTT.

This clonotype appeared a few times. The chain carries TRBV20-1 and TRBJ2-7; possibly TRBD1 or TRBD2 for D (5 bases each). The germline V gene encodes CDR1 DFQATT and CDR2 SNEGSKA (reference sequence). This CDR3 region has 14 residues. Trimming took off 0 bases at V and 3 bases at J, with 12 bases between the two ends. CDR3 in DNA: TGCAGTGCTAGAGATTACAGGACTCACTACGAGCAGTACTTC. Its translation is CSARDYRTHYEQYF.

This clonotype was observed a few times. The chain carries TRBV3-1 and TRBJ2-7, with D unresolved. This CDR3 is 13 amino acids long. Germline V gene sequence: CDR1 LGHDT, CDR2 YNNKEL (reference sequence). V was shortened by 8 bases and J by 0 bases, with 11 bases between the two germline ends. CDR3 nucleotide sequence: TGTGCCAGCCTGTCGTCGGTCTCCTACGAGCAGTACTTC. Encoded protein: CASLSSVSYEQYF.

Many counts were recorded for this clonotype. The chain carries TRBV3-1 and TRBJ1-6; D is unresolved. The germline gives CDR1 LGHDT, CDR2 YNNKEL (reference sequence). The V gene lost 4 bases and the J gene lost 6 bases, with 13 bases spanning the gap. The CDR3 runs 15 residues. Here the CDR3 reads CASSRRETANSPLHF. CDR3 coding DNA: TGTGCCAGCAGCCGGCGGGAGACGGCTAATTCACCCCTCCACTTT.

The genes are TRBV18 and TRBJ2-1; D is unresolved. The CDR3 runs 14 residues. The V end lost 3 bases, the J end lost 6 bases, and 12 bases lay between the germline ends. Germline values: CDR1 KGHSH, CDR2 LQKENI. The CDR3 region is CASSPEIVSNEQFF. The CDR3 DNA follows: TGTGCCAGCTCACCGGAGATAGTTTCCAATGAGCAGTTCTTC.

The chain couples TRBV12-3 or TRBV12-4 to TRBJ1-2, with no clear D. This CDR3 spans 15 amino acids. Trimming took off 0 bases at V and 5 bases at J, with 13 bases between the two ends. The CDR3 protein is CASSLARVGPYGYTF. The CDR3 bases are TGTGCCAGCAGTTTAGCGCGTGTAGGACCTTATGGCTACACCTTC.

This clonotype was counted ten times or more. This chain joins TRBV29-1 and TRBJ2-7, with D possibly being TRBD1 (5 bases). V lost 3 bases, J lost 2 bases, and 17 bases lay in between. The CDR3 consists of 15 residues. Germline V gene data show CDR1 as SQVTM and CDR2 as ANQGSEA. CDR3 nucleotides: TGCAGCGTTGAGGGCTCAATTCAGGGTCCCTACGAGCAGTACTTC. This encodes CSVEGSIQGPYEQYF.

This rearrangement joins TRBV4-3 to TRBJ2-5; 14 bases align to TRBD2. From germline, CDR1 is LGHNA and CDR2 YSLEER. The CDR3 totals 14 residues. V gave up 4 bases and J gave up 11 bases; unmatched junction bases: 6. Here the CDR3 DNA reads TGCGCCAGCAGCCCCGGGACTAGCGGGAGTTCGCAGTACTTC. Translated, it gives CASSPGTSGSSQYF.

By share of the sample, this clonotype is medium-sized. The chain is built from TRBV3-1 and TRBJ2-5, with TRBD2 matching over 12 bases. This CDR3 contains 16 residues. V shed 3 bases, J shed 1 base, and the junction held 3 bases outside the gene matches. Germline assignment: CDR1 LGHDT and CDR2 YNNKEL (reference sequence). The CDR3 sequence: CASSQSTSGGQETQYF. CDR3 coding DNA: TGTGCCAGCAGCCAGTCGACTAGCGGGGGCCAAGAGACCCAGTACTTC.

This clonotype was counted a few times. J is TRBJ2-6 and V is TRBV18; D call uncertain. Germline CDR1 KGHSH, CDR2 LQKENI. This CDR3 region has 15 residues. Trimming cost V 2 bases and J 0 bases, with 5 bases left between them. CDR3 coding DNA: TGTGCCAGCTCACCAGTGGACTCTGGGGCCAACGTCCTGACTTTC. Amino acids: CASSPVDSGANVLTF.

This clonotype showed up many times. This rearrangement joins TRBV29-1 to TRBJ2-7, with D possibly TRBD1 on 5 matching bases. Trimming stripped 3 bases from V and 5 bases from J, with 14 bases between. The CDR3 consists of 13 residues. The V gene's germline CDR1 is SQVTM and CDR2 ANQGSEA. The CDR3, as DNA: TGCAGCGTTGAGGGGCGTATGCGTCACGAGCAGTACTTC. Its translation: CSVEGRMRHEQYF.